These T cell receptor beta chains were read from a single sample in a study of CD8 T cells in Susac syndrome. Each CDR3 protein gets one entry after TCRdb re-called the immunoSEQ multiplex PCR reads with MiXCR. The table shows 100,000 to 150,000 distinct CDR3 sequences, with nearly 96% occurring only once. Sequences were obtained from CD4+ T cells from PBMCs. The receptors shown here come from a human donor with Susac syndrome. The CDR3 runs from the conserved cysteine through the conserved F or W. A D gene is named only where the DNA matches it firmly. Where a row states a size, it is once, few, many or the class of an expanded clone; other rows omit it.

D gene	V gene	J gene	clone size	CDR3 DNA	CDR3 protein
-	TRBV20-1	TRBJ2-3	-	TGCAGTGCTAGAGATGGTGGGGGGAGCGGAGTGTTGGATACGCAGTATTTT	CSARDGGGSGVLDTQYF
-	TRBV20-1	TRBJ1-1	-	TGCAGTGCACAACAGGTAGCGAACACTGAAGCTTTCTTT	CSAQQVANTEAFF
-	TRBV15	TRBJ2-2	-	TGTGCCACCAGTGGGGGGTCGGAGCTGTTTTTT	CATSGGSELFF
-	TRBV7-9	TRBJ1-3	once	TGTGCCAGCACCTGGACGGGGTACGGAAACACCATATATTTT	CASTWTGYGNTIYF
-	TRBV7-9	TRBJ1-1	-	TGTGCCAGCACCGACAAAATTACAGGTGAAGCTTTCTTT	CASTDKITGEAFF
-	TRBV29-1	TRBJ1-4	-	TGCAGCGTTGAAGTATGGGGGGCAACTAATGAAAAACTGTTTTTT	CSVEVWGATNEKLFF
TRBD1	TRBV4-1	TRBJ2-1	-	TGCGCCAGCAGCCATCGACAGGGGAACAATGAGCAGTTCTTC	CASSHRQGNNEQFF
-	TRBV28	TRBJ2-6	once	TGTGCCAGCAGAAGTCCCTCGGGGGCCAACGTCCTGACTTTC	CASRSPSGANVLTF
-	TRBV29-1	TRBJ2-5	-	TGCAGCCCGAAGGGTCGACAGACAGGGACCCAGTACTTC	CSPKGRQTGTQYF
-	TRBV29-1	TRBJ1-1	once	TGCAGCGTTGAGGTAGGCGTCCCTCAGTTAGTGTTCTTT	CSVEVGVPQLVFF
TRBD2	TRBV29-1	TRBJ2-2	-	TGCAGCGTAGACCCTCTAGCGGGGAAGACCGGGGAGCTGTTTTTT	CSVDPLAGKTGELFF
-	TRBV14	TRBJ2-7	-	TGTGCCAGCAGCCAAGATCGGATTTACGAGCAGTACTTC	CASSQDRIYEQYF
-	TRBV11-2	TRBJ1-3	once	TGTGCCAGCGAACACCTCTCTGGAAACACCATATATTTT	CASEHLSGNTIYF
-	TRBV20-1	TRBJ1-4	-	TGCAGTGCTAGAGGGGTACTACAGGGAGAAAAACTGTTTTTT	CSARGVLQGEKLFF
-	TRBV30	TRBJ1-1	-	TGTGCCTGGAGTCGTCAGGGGAACACTGAAGCTTTCTTT	CAWSRQGNTEAFF
-	TRBV5-1	TRBJ2-1	-	TGCGCCAGCAGCTTTGGAGTATCCCTCAACAATGAGCAGTTCTTC	CASSFGVSLNNEQFF
-	TRBV3-1	TRBJ2-5	-	TGTGCCAGCAGCCGGGGACCCTGGGAAGAGACCCAGTACTTC	CASSRGPWEETQYF
-	TRBV5-6	TRBJ2-1	few	TGTGCCAGCAGCTTGGGGGCTTACAATGAGCAGTTCTTC	CASSLGAYNEQFF
-	TRBV20-1	TRBJ1-1	once	TGCAGTGCTAGAAAACAAGGACCGAACACTGAAGCTTTCTTT	CSARKQGPNTEAFF
-	TRBV7-9	TRBJ2-3	-	TGTGCCAGCAGAAGGGGACTTAACACAGATACGCAGTATTTT	CASRRGLNTDTQYF
TRBD1	TRBV28	TRBJ2-2	-	TGTGCCAGCAGCCCCGTCGGGGCGGGGGGACAGGGGATCGCCGGGGAGCTGTTTTTT	CASSPVGAGGQGIAGELFF
-	TRBV5-1	TRBJ2-1	-	TGCGCCAGCAGCGAGCAATACAATGAGCAGTTCTTC	CASSEQYNEQFF
-	TRBV13	TRBJ2-7	-	TGTGCCAGCAGCTTAACTGATCTTGGTAACTACGAGCAGTACTTC	CASSLTDLGNYEQYF
-	TRBV5-1	TRBJ2-7	-	TGCGCCAGCAGCTTGGGAGGGTGGAGCCACGAGCAGTACTTC	CASSLGGWSHEQYF
-	TRBV6-5	TRBJ2-7	-	TGTGCCAGCAAACCGGGACGGTCCTACGAGCAGTACTTC	CASKPGRSYEQYF